The text below deals with one T cell receptor beta chain. The sample is drawn from a study of T cell changes during pregnancy in multiple sclerosis. Some clones are missing from TCRdb's copy, which holds only in-frame ones; the method was immunoSEQ multiplex PCR. This sample yields tens of thousands of clones, of which roughly nine tenths are seen a single time; roughly 9.5% belongs to the top ten. CDR1 and CDR2 (germline): SGHRS, YFSETQ. V lost 4 bases and J 2 bases, leaving 15 bases between the germline ends. This CDR3 contains 15 residues. The chain carries TRBV5-1 and TRBJ1-1; no clear D gene. Material: peripheral blood, obtained after pregnancy. The source is a female donor in good health, enrolled as a control in a pregnancy study. CDR3 protein: CASSPGSRINTEAFF. The CDR3 bases are TGCGCCAGCAGCCCGGGGTCCAGAATTAACACTGAAGCTTTCTTT. The complete variable domain, with remaining parts taken from reference TRBV5-1 and TRBJ1-1, reads KAGVTQTPRYLIKTRGQQVTLSCSPISGHRSVSWYQQTPGQGLQFLFEYFSETQRNKGNFPGRFSGRQFSNSRSEMNVSTLELGDSALYLCASSPGSRINTEAFFGQGTRLTVV.